Sequencing of this TCR beta chain was carried out in a study of blood T cell repertoires in COVID-19. CDR3 size: 13 residues. Trimming took off 5 bases at V and 5 bases at J, with 10 bases between the two ends. Germline V gene lookup returns CDR1 MNHEY and CDR2 SVGAGI. The protocol was immunoSEQ multiplex PCR, while the TCRdb copy is restricted to in-frame clones and leaves out a portion. The sample consists of 150,000 to 200,000 clones, about 86% of them appearing once. This clone has a handful of counts. The clonotype originates from a man aged 18 to 30 with acute or convalescent COVID-19. The V call is TRBV6-5, the J call TRBJ1-5; D may be TRBD1 (6 bases). Sequencing was done on a sample of peripheral blood. The CDR3 coding sequence is TGTGCCAGCAGTCACCAGGGGCATCAGCCCCAGCATTTT. This codes for CASSHQGHQPQHF.